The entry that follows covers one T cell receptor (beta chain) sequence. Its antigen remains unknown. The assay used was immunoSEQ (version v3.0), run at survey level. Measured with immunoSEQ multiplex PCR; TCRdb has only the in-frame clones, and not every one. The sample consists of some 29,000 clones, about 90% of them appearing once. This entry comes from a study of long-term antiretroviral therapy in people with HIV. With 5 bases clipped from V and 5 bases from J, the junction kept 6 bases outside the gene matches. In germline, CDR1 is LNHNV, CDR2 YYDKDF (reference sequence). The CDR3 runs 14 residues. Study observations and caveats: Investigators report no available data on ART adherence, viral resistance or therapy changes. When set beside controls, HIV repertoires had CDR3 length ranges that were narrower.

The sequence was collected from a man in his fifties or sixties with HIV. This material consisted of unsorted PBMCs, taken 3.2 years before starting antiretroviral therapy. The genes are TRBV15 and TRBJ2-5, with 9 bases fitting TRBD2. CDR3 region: CATSRAGGPETQYF. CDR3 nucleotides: TGTGCCACCAGCCGGGCGGGGGGGCCCGAGACCCAGTACTTC.